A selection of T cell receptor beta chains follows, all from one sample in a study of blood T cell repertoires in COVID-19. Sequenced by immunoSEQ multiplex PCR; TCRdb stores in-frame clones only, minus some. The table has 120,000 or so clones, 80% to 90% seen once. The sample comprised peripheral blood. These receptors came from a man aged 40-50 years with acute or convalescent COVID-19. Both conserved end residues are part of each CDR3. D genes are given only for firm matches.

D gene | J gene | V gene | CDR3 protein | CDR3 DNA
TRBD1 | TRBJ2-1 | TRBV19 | CASRPPGQIYNEQFF | TGTGCCAGTAGACCCCCGGGACAGATATACAATGAGCAGTTCTTC
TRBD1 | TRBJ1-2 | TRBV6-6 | CASSPNTGTGLTNYGYTF | TGTGCCAGCAGTCCCAATACCGGGACAGGGCTTACTAACTATGGCTACACCTTC
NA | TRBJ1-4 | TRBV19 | CASSSGATNEKLFF | TGTGCCAGTAGCTCCGGGGCAACTAATGAAAAACTGTTTTTT
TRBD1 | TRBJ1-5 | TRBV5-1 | CASSTGTGTGNQPQHF | TGCGCCAGCAGCACAGGTACCGGGACAGGCAATCAGCCCCAGCATTTT
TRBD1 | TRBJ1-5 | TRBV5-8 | CASSLGRGSQPQHF | TGTGCCAGCAGCTTGGGCAGGGGGAGTCAGCCCCAGCATTTT
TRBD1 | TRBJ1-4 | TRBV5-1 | CASSLANRQGRAEKLFF | TGCGCCAGCAGCTTGGCCAATAGACAGGGGCGGGCTGAAAAACTGTTTTTT
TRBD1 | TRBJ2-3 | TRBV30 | CAWSVEGADTQYF | TGTGCCTGGAGTGTCGAGGGGGCGGATACGCAGTATTTT
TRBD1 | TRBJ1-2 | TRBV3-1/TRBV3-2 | CASSPTGTARRLEGYTF | TGTGCCAGCAGCCCGACCGGGACAGCCCGGAGGTTGGAGGGCTACACCTTC
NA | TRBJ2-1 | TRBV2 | CASSSSQGSSYNEQFF | TGTGCCAGCAGTTCCTCTCAGGGGAGCTCCTACAATGAGCAGTTCTTC
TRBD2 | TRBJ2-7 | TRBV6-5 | CASIPSAGAYEQYF | TGTGCCAGCATCCCCTCAGCGGGAGCCTACGAGCAGTACTTC